This T cell receptor beta chain was recovered during a study of regulatory T cells in long-lasting Graves disease. Time point here: newly diagnosed GD, antithyroid drugs for less than 3 months. Generation of the TCR library employed RNA extracted from PBMCs. Trimming took 6 bases from V and 4 from J, leaving 15 bases between them. The CDR3 totals 14 residues. CDR1 is MRHNA, CDR2 SNTAGT, per germline. Construction of the TCR beta libraries employed iRepertoire HTBI primers in conjunction with Arm-PCR of CDR3 regions. TCRdb re-analysed the multiplex PCR reads in MiXCR, keeping a single row per CDR3 protein. The repertoire holds hundreds of thousands of distinct CDR3 sequences, with about 14% as singletons.

This chain uses TRBV6-4 with TRBJ1-2; D is undetermined. This clonotype was obtained from a female donor with Graves disease. Specimen: peripheral blood mononuclear cells (PBMCs), collected at new diagnosis, from a patient treated with antithyroid drugs. The CDR3 loop is CASSSEGISYGYTF. CDR3 bases: TGTGCCAGCAGCTCGGAGGGTATTAGCTATGGCTACACCTTC.